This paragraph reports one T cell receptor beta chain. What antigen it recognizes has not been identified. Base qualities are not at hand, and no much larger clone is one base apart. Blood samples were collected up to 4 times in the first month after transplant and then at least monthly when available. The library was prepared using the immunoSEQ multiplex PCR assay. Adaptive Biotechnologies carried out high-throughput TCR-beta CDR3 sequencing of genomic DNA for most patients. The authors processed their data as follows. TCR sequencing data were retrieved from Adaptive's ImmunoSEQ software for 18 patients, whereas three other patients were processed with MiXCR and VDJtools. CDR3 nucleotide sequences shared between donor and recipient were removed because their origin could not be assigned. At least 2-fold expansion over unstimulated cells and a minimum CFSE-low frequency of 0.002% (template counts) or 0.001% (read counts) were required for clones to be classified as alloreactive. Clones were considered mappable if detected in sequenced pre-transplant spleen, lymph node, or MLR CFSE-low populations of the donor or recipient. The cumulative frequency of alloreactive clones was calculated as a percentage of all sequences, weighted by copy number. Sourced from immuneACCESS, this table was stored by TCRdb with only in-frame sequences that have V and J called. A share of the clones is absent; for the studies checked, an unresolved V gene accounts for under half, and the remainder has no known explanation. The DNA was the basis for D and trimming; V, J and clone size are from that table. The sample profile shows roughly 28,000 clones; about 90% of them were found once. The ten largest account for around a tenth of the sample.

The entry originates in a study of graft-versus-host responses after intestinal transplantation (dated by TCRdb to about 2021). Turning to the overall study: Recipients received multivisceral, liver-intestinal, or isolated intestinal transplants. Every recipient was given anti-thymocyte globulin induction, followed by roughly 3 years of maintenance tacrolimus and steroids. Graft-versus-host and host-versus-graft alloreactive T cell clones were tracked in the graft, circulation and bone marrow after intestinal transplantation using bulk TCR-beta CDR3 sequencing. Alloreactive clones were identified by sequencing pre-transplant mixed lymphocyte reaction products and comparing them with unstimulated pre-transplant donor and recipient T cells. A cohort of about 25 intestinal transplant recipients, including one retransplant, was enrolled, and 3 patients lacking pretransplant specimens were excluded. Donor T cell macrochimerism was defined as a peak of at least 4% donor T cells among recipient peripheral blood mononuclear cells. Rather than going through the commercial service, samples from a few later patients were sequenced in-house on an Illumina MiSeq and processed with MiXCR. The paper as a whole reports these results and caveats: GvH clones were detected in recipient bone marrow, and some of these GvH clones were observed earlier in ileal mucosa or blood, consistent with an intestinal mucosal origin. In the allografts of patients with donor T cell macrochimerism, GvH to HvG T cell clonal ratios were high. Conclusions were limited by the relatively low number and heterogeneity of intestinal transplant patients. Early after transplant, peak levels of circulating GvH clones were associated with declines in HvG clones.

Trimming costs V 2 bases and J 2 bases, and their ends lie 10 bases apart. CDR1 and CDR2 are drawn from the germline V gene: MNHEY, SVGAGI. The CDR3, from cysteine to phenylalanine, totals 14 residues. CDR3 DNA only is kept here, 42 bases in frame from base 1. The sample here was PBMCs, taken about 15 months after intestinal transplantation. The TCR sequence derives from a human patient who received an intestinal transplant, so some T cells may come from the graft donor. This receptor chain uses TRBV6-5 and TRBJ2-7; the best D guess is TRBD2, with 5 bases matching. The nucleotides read TGTGCCAGCAGTTACATGAGAGGGACCTACGAGCAGTACTTC. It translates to CASSYMRGTYEQYF.